A selection of T cell receptor beta chains follows, all from one sample in a study of Ad26.COV2.S vaccination and SARS-CoV-2 variants. Clones were sequenced by immunoSEQ multiplex PCR, and TCRdb holds only the in-frame ones, with some missing. The top ten hold about 10% of the sample, which has about 350,000 clones, 86% seen once. The starting material was peripheral blood, obtained in a trial of Ad26.COV2.S vaccine versus placebo. These receptors were taken from a person between 18 and 60 years old who received the Ad26.COV2.S COVID-19 vaccine or a placebo. Both conserved end residues are part of each CDR3. The order of the fields is D gene, V gene, clone size, J gene, CDR3 DNA, CDR3 protein. The D gene is left open where the match is weak. Rows may omit the clone size; those that give it use once, few, many or a size class.

d_call: TRBD1
v_call: TRBV19
clone_size: -
j_call: TRBJ1-6
cdr3_nt: TGTGCCAGTAGTCCCCAACAGGGGACGGGTTCACCCCTCCACTTT
cdr3_aa: CASSPQQGTGSPLHF

d_call: -
v_call: TRBV10-2
clone_size: -
j_call: TRBJ1-1
cdr3_nt: TGCGCCAGCAGCCGGGACTTCAACACTGAAGCTTTCTTT
cdr3_aa: CASSRDFNTEAFF

d_call: -
v_call: TRBV2
clone_size: -
j_call: TRBJ1-2
cdr3_nt: TGTGCCAGCAGCTTTACAGGGTCCGGCTACACCTTC
cdr3_aa: CASSFTGSGYTF

d_call: TRBD1
v_call: TRBV5-1
clone_size: -
j_call: TRBJ1-2
cdr3_nt: TGCGCCAGCAGCTTTGAAAACAGGGGGCATGGCTACACCTTC
cdr3_aa: CASSFENRGHGYTF

d_call: TRBD1
v_call: TRBV7-9
clone_size: -
j_call: TRBJ1-4
cdr3_nt: TGTGCCAGCAGCTCCCCATTGGACCACCAGGGGGCGCGTGGTGAAAAACTGTTTTTT
cdr3_aa: CASSSPLDHQGARGEKLFF

d_call: TRBD2
v_call: TRBV7-2
clone_size: -
j_call: TRBJ2-7
cdr3_nt: TGTGCCAGCAGCTTAGGACTAGCGGGAGCGAGGGGGGAGCAGTACTTC
cdr3_aa: CASSLGLAGARGEQYF

d_call: TRBD2
v_call: TRBV29-1
clone_size: once
j_call: TRBJ2-3
cdr3_nt: TGCAGCGTTGAGGGGACTAGCGGGGGCTACGCGGCAGATACGCAGTATTTT
cdr3_aa: CSVEGTSGGYAADTQYF

d_call: -
v_call: TRBV6-5
clone_size: few
j_call: TRBJ1-2
cdr3_nt: TGTGCCAGCAGTTACTCGGGACGAGGGGTGCATGGCTACACCTTC
cdr3_aa: CASSYSGRGVHGYTF

d_call: -
v_call: TRBV24-1
clone_size: -
j_call: TRBJ2-3
cdr3_nt: TGTGCCACCAGTGATTCGGGCCGAGGGATGCCAGATACGCAGTATTTT
cdr3_aa: CATSDSGRGMPDTQYF

d_call: TRBD2
v_call: TRBV3-1/TRBV3-2
clone_size: -
j_call: TRBJ2-3
cdr3_nt: TGTGCCAGCAGCCACGATCCCTCTCGCGGGGGGGCCGGAGATACGCAGTATTTT
cdr3_aa: CASSHDPSRGGAGDTQYF

d_call: -
v_call: TRBV25-1
clone_size: -
j_call: TRBJ1-1
cdr3_nt: TGTGCCAGCAGTGAATATGTGGGGGGACACCGTGAAGCTTTCTTT
cdr3_aa: CASSEYVGGHREAFF

d_call: -
v_call: TRBV5-1
clone_size: -
j_call: TRBJ2-1
cdr3_nt: TGCGCCAGCAGCTCAGACGTCTACAATGAGCAGTTCTTC
cdr3_aa: CASSSDVYNEQFF

d_call: -
v_call: TRBV28
clone_size: few
j_call: TRBJ1-2
cdr3_nt: TGTGCCAGCAGTTCCCGGGACCGTCCTTGGGGCTACACCTTC
cdr3_aa: CASSSRDRPWGYTF

d_call: TRBD1
v_call: TRBV28
clone_size: -
j_call: TRBJ2-7
cdr3_nt: TGTGCCAGCAGTTTAAGGCAGGGGGCAAGGGAGCAGTACTTC
cdr3_aa: CASSLRQGAREQYF

d_call: -
v_call: TRBV9
clone_size: -
j_call: TRBJ2-5
cdr3_nt: TGTGCCAGCAGCAGGGGATCCCAAGAGACCCAGTACTTC
cdr3_aa: CASSRGSQETQYF

d_call: -
v_call: TRBV28
clone_size: -
j_call: TRBJ2-5
cdr3_nt: TGTGCCAGCAGTCCCCCCAGCGGCCAAGAGACCCAGTACTTC
cdr3_aa: CASSPPSGQETQYF

d_call: -
v_call: TRBV19
clone_size: -
j_call: TRBJ2-5
cdr3_nt: TGTGCCAGTAGTTGGACGAGCGACCAAGAGACCCAGTACTTC
cdr3_aa: CASSWTSDQETQYF

d_call: TRBD2
v_call: TRBV18
clone_size: -
j_call: TRBJ2-3
cdr3_nt: TGTGCCAGCTCCGTCCGGGGGGGTGAAGGAGACGATACGCAGTATTTT
cdr3_aa: CASSVRGGEGDDTQYF

d_call: TRBD2
v_call: TRBV11-2
clone_size: -
j_call: TRBJ2-5
cdr3_nt: TGTGCCAGCAGCTTGGAACTAGCGGGACAAGAGACCCAGTACTTC
cdr3_aa: CASSLELAGQETQYF

d_call: TRBD2
v_call: TRBV7-2
clone_size: -
j_call: TRBJ2-1
cdr3_nt: TGTGCCAGCAGCTTAGGACTAGCGGGATCGGGTGAGCAGTTCTTC
cdr3_aa: CASSLGLAGSGEQFF

d_call: -
v_call: TRBV19
clone_size: once
j_call: TRBJ2-1
cdr3_nt: TGTGCCAGTAGTAGGGGGGACGTAGGTCGCGATGAGCAGTTCTTC
cdr3_aa: CASSRGDVGRDEQFF

d_call: -
v_call: TRBV27
clone_size: -
j_call: TRBJ2-5
cdr3_nt: TGTGCCAGCAGTTTGCAGACCCAGTACTTC
cdr3_aa: CASSLQTQYF

d_call: -
v_call: TRBV7-3
clone_size: -
j_call: TRBJ2-3
cdr3_nt: TGTGCCAGCAGCCGCCAGATTGGAGTCGCGACAGATACGCAGTATTTT
cdr3_aa: CASSRQIGVATDTQYF